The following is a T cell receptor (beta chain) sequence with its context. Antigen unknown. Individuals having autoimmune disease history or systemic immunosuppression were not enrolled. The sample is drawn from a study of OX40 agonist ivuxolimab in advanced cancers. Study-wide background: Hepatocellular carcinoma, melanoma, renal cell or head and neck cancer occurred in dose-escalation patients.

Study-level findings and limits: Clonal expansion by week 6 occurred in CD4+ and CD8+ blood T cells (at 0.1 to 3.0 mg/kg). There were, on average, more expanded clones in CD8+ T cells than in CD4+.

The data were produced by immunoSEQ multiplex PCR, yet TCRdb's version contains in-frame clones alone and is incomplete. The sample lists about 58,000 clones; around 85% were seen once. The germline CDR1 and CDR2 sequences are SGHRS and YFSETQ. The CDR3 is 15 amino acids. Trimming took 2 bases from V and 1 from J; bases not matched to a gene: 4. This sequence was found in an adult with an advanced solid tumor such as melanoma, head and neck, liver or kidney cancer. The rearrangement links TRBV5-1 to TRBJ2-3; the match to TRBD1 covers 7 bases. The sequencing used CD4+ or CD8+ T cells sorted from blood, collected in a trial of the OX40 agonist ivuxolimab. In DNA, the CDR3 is TGCGCCAGCAGCTTCACAACAGGGGGCACAGATACGCAGTATTTT. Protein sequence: CASSFTTGGTDTQYF.